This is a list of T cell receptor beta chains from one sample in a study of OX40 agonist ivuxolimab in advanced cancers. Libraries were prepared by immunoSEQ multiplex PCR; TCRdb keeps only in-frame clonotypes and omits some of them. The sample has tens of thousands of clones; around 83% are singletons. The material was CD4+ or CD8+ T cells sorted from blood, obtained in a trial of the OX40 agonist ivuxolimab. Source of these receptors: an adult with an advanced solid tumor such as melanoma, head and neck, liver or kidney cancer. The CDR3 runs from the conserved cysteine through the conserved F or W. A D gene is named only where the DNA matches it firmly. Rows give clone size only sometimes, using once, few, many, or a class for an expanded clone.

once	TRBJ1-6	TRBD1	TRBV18	TGTGCCAGCTCGCACAACAGGGGGCAAGTCCCTTCACCCCTCCACTTT	CASSHNRGQVPSPLHF
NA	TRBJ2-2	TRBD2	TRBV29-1	TGCAGCGCTCGACTGGCGGGGGTAAACACCGGGGAGCTGTTTTTT	CSARLAGVNTGELFF
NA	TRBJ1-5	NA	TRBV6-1	TGTGCCAGCAGTGAAGGTACAGTTAATCAGCCCCAGCATTTT	CASSEGTVNQPQHF
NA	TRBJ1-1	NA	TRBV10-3	TGTGCCATCAGAGGGACCATGAACACTGAAGCTTTCTTT	CAIRGTMNTEAFF
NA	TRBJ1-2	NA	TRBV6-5	TGTGCCAGCAGTTACTCGGGCGGCAACTATGGCTACACCTTC	CASSYSGGNYGYTF
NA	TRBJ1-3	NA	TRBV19	TGTGCCACTTTGGCGGGGGGCTCTGGAAACACCATATATTTT	CATLAGGSGNTIYF
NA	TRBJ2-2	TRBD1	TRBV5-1	TGCGCCAGCAGGTCGCAGGGGGCGAGTATCGGGGAGCTGTTTTTT	CASRSQGASIGELFF
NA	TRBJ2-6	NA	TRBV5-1	TGCGCCAGCAGCTTGGGCCAGGTTTTTCTCGCTGGGGCCAACGTCCTGACTTTC	CASSLGQVFLAGANVLTF
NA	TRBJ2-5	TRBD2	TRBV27	TGTGCCAGCAGTCCTTCCCCGTGGCGGGGGGTGGTCGTGACCCAGTACTTC	CASSPSPWRGVVVTQYF
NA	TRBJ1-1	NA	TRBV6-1	TGTGCCAGCAGTGAAAGGGGCAGGGAAGCTTTCTTT	CASSERGREAFF
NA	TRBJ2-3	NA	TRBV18	TGTGCCAGCTCACCACCGGATACTTTCGTGACAGATACGCAGTATTTT	CASSPPDTFVTDTQYF
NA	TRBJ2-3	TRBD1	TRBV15	TGTGCCACCAGCACTGGCAGGGGGCCCCCAGATACGCAGTATTTT	CATSTGRGPPDTQYF
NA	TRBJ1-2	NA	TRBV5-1	TGCGCCAGCAGCCTATATCTCGGAGGCTACACCTTC	CASSLYLGGYTF
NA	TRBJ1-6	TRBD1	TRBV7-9	TGTGCCAGCACAGCAGGGGGAGAAGGATCACCCCTCCACTTT	CASTAGGEGSPLHF
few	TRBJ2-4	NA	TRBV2	TGTGCCAGCAGGGAGGGCTGGGTAGTCAAAAACATTCAGTACTTC	CASREGWVVKNIQYF